A selection of T cell receptor beta chains follows, all from one sample in a study of response to subunit inactivated influenza vaccine. MiXCR, run by TCRdb on the RT-PCR reads, gives a single entry per CDR3 protein. The sample includes about 780,000 distinct CDR3 sequences, 15% to 20% of them seen just once. The source material was PBMCs from blood, sampled approximately 5 days after vaccination. The origin of the receptors is a man aged 45-60 years who received an inactivated influenza vaccine. Both conserved end residues are part of each CDR3. The order of the fields is clone size, J gene, V gene, D gene, CDR3 length, CDR3 protein, CDR3 DNA. A D gene is named only where the DNA matches it firmly. Clone size is stated in some rows and not others, as once, few, many or a class when expanded.

few,TRBJ2-5,TRBV7-8,-,16,CASSPTTTSYQETQYF,TGTGCCAGCAGCCCCACCACAACTTCGTACCAAGAGACCCAGTACTTC
-,TRBJ2-7,TRBV7-9,-,12,CASSSGNWEQYF,TGTGCCAGCAGCTCCGGAAATTGGGAGCAGTACTTC
-,TRBJ2-5,TRBV10-3,TRBD1,15,CAISESGQGAETQYF,TGTGCCATCAGTGAATCGGGTCAGGGGGCAGAGACCCAGTACTTC
-,TRBJ1-4,TRBV10-3,-,17,CAISELNRGIAGEKLFF,TGTGCCATCAGTGAGCTTAACCGGGGGATTGCGGGTGAAAAACTGTTTTTT
-,TRBJ1-5,TRBV28,-,12,CAIQGLNQPQHF,TGTGCCATCCAGGGGCTCAATCAGCCCCAGCATTTT
-,TRBJ1-5,TRBV7-2,TRBD1,15,CASSQNPGGDQPQHF,TGTGCCAGCAGCCAGAACCCAGGGGGCGATCAGCCCCAGCATTTT
-,TRBJ1-5,TRBV12-3/TRBV12-4,-,17,CASSSYDLLPGNQPQHF,TGTGCCAGCAGTTCCTACGACCTGCTACCCGGCAATCAGCCCCAGCATTTT
few,TRBJ2-1,TRBV9,-,15,CASSVAGGASGEQFF,TGTGCCAGCAGCGTAGCTGGCGGGGCCTCAGGTGAGCAGTTCTTC
-,TRBJ1-3,TRBV15,-,12,CATSIDRRGIYF,TGTGCCACCAGCATAGACCGACGGGGCATATATTTT
-,TRBJ2-3,TRBV10-1,-,14,CASSDPLGADTQYF,TGCGCCAGCAGTGACCCACTAGGGGCAGATACGCAGTATTTT
-,TRBJ1-2,TRBV20-1,-,14,CSASGRSFFYGYTF,TGCAGTGCTAGTGGCAGGTCCTTCTTCTATGGCTACACCTTC
few,TRBJ2-3,TRBV5-1,-,12,CASSLLSDTQYF,TGCGCCAGCAGCTTGTTATCAGATACGCAGTATTTT
-,TRBJ2-2,TRBV9,-,16,CASSVRGQGNTGELFF,TGTGCCAGCAGCGTCCGGGGGCAGGGGAACACCGGGGAGCTGTTTTTT
few,TRBJ2-5,TRBV7-9,-,12,CASSSPTETQYF,TGTGCCAGCAGCTCACCCACCGAGACCCAGTACTTC
many,TRBJ2-3,TRBV20-1,TRBD1,13,CSGVQGAGDTQYF,TGCAGTGGGGTACAGGGGGCTGGAGATACGCAGTATTTT
many,TRBJ2-5,TRBV7-9,TRBD1,14,CASSSGQGTETQYF,TGTGCCAGCAGCTCCGGACAGGGGACAGAGACCCAGTACTTC
few,TRBJ1-1,TRBV7-9,TRBD1,17,CASSLGRGRPGFTEAFF,TGTGCCAGCAGCTTAGGCAGGGGGCGCCCTGGGTTCACTGAAGCTTTCTTT
-,TRBJ2-2,TRBV10-2,-,16,CASSEHQRPNTGELFF,TGCGCCAGCAGTGAGCACCAGCGACCGAACACCGGGGAGCTGTTTTTT
few,TRBJ2-2,TRBV15,-,16,CATSRATGTNTGELFF,TGTGCCACCAGCAGAGCGACAGGGACTAACACCGGGGAGCTGTTTTTT
few,TRBJ2-7,TRBV6-5,-,13,CASSYVGDYEQYF,TGTGCCAGCAGTTACGTAGGGGACTACGAGCAGTACTTC
few,TRBJ2-1,TRBV10-3,-,14,CAISGTRPGYEQFF,TGTGCCATCAGTGGTACCCGCCCCGGCTATGAGCAGTTCTTC
-,TRBJ1-1,TRBV7-9,TRBD1,15,CASSRSTGLRTEAFF,TGTGCCAGCAGCCGATCGACAGGGCTACGCACTGAAGCTTTCTTT
-,TRBJ2-7,TRBV7-2,TRBD1,15,CASSLDRGQTYEQYF,TGTGCCAGCAGCTTAGACAGGGGGCAAACCTACGAGCAGTACTTC
few,TRBJ2-7,TRBV20-1,TRBD2,14,CSANPTSGLDEQYF,TGCAGTGCTAACCCGACTAGCGGGTTGGACGAGCAGTACTTC
few,TRBJ2-5,TRBV11-2,-,13,CASSSNRQETQYF,TGTGCCAGCAGCTCTAACAGACAAGAGACCCAGTACTTC
-,TRBJ2-1,TRBV5-1,TRBD1,16,CASSLGTGSSYNEQFF,TGCGCCAGCAGCTTGGGGACAGGATCGTCCTACAATGAGCAGTTCTTC
-,TRBJ2-7,TRBV4-3,-,14,CASSQNTATYEQYF,TGCGCCAGCAGCCAAAATACGGCGACCTACGAGCAGTACTTC
-,TRBJ2-3,TRBV25-1,-,14,CASSEPRGSDTQYF,TGTGCCAGCAGCGAACCCCGGGGGTCAGATACGCAGTATTTT
-,TRBJ2-7,TRBV6-2/TRBV6-3,-,12,CASRPGSYEQYF,TGTGCCAGCAGACCCGGGAGCTACGAGCAGTACTTC
-,TRBJ2-5,TRBV5-1,-,16,CASVRLGAGREETQYF,TGCGCCAGCGTACGGTTGGGGGCGGGGAGAGAAGAGACCCAGTACTTC
few,TRBJ2-1,TRBV5-1,-,16,CASSLLDPLFNNEQFF,TGCGCCAGCAGCTTGTTGGACCCTCTCTTTAACAATGAGCAGTTCTTC
many,TRBJ2-1,TRBV5-6,TRBD2,14,CASSGGGSYNEQFF,TGTGCCAGCAGCGGCGGGGGCTCCTACAATGAGCAGTTCTTC